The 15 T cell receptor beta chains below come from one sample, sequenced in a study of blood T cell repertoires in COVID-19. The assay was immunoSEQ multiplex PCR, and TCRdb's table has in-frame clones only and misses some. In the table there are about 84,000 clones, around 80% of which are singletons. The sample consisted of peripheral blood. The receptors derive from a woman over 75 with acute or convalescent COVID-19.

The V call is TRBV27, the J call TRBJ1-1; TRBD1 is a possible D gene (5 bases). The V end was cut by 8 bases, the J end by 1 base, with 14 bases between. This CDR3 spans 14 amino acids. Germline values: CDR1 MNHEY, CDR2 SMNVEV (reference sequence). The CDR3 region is CASARRGGNTEAFF. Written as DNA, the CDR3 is TGTGCCAGCGCTAGGAGGGGAGGGAACACTGAAGCTTTCTTT.

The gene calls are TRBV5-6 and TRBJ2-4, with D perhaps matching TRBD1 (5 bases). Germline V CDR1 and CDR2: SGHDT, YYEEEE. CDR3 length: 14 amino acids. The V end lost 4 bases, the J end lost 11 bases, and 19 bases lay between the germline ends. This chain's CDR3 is CASSTPAGKVVQYF. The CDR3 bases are TGTGCCAGCAGCACCCCGGCAGGGAAAGTCGTTCAGTACTTC.

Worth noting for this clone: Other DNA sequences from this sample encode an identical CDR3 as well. The CDR3 is CASSGSGGQETQYF. The CDR3 DNA reads TGTGCCAGTAGTGGTAGCGGGGGCCAAGAGACCCAGTACTTC. This chain connects TRBV19 to TRBJ2-5; 9 bases fit TRBD2. Germline CDR1 and CDR2: LNHDA and SQIVND (reference sequence). Trimming at V came to 5 bases and at J to 1 base, leaving 2 bases not matched to a gene. The CDR3 loop spans 14 amino acids.

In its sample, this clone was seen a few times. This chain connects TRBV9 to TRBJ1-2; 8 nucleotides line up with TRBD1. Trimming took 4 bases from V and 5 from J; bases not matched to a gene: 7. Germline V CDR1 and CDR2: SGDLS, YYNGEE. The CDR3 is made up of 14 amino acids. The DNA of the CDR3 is TGTGCCAGCAGCCTTGGGACAGGCATATATGGCTACACCTTC. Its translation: CASSLGTGIYGYTF.

CDR3 bases: TGTGCCAGCAGTCACCTAGCGAGATCCTACAATGAGCAGTTCTTC. The encoded protein is CASSHLARSYNEQFF. The chain carries TRBV27 and TRBJ2-1; TRBD2 is a possible D gene (6 bases). In germline, CDR1 is MNHEY, CDR2 SMNVEV (reference sequence). The V end was cut by 5 bases, the J end by 1 base, with 12 bases between. There are 15 residues in the CDR3.

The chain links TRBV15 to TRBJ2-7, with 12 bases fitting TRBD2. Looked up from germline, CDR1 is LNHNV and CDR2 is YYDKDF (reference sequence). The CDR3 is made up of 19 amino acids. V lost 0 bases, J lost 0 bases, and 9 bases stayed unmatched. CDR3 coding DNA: TGTGCCACCAGCAGAGACAAGTTGCTAGCGGGGGGGAACTCCTACGAGCAGTACTTC. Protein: CATSRDKLLAGGNSYEQYF.

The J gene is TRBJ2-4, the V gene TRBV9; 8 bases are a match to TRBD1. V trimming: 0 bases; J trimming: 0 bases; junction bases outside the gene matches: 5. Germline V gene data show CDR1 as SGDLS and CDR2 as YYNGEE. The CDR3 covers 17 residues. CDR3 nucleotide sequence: TGTGCCAGCAGCGTAGGCGGGACAGGTTTAGCCAAAAACATTCAGTACTTC. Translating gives CASSVGGTGLAKNIQYF.

In nucleotides, the CDR3 is TGTGCCAGCAGCCAAGGGCGGGGCTACACCTTC. Its protein product is CASSQGRGYTF. The chain recombines TRBV3-1 (or the pseudogene TRBV3-2) with TRBJ1-2; D is uncertain. This CDR3 spans 11 amino acids. V lost 1 base, J lost 8 bases, and 5 bases lay in between. Germline CDR1 and CDR2: LGHDT and YNNKEL (reference sequence).

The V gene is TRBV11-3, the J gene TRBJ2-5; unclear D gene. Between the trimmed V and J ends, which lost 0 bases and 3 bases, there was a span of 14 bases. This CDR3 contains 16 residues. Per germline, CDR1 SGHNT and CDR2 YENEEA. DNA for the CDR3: TGTGCCAGCAGCTTAGAAGGCCGAGGAGTCAAAGAGACCCAGTACTTC. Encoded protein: CASSLEGRGVKETQYF.

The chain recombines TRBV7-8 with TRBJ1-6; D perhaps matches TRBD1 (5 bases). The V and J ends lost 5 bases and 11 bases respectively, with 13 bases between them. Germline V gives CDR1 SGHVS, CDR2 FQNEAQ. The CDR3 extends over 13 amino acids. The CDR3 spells CASSAPGNTPLHF. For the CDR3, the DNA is TGTGCCAGCAGCGCCCCAGGGAACACACCCCTCCACTTT.

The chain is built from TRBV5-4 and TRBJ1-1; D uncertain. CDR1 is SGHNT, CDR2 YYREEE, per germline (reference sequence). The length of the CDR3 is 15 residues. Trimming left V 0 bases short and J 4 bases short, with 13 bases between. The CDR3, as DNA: TGTGCCAGCAGCTTGGTGTTCGCCGCGGGCACTGAAGCTTTCTTT. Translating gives CASSLVFAAGTEAFF.

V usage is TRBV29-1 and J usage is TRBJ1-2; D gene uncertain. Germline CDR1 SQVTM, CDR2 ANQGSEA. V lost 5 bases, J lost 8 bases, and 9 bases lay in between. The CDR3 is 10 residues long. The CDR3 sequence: CSVQTGGYTF. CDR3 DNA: TGCAGCGTTCAGACGGGGGGCTACACCTTC.

Here the CDR3 DNA reads TGTGCCAGCAGCTCCAGGACAGTGTCTGGAAACACCATATATTTT. Its translation is CASSSRTVSGNTIYF. The chain is built from TRBV11-2 and TRBJ1-3; D possibly corresponds to TRBD1 (6 bases). Between the trimmed V and J ends, which lost 4 bases and 1 base, there was a span of 11 bases. The CDR3 runs to 15 residues. The V gene's germline CDR1 is SGHAT and CDR2 FQNNGV.

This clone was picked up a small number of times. The CDR3 is CASLGARNSPLHF. The CDR3 DNA reads TGTGCCAGCTTAGGGGCGCGGAATTCACCCCTCCACTTT. This chain links TRBV6-5 with TRBJ1-6, with a weak D call TRBD1 (5 bases). CDR3 length: 13 amino acids. V shed 8 bases and J shed 7 bases, with 12 bases lying between them. Per germline, CDR1 MNHEY and CDR2 SVGAGI.

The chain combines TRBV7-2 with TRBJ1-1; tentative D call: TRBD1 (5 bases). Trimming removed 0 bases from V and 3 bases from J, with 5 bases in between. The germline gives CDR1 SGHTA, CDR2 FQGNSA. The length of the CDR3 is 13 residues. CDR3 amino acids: CASSLAGDTEAFF. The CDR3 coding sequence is TGTGCCAGCAGCTTAGCAGGGGACACTGAAGCTTTCTTT.